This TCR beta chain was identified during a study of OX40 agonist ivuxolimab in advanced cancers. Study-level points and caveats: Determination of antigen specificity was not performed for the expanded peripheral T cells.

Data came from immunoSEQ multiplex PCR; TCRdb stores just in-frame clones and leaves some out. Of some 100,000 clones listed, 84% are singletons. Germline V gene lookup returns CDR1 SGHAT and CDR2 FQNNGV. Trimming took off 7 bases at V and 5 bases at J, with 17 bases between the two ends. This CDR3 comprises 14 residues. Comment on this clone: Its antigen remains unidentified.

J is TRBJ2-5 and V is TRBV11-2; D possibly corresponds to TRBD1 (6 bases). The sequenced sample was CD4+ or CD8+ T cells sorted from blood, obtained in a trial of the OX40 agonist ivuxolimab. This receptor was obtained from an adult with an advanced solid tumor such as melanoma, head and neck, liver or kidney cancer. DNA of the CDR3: TGTGCCAGCACCAGGGGTAACTCGTTTGAGACCCAGTACTTC. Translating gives CASTRGNSFETQYF.